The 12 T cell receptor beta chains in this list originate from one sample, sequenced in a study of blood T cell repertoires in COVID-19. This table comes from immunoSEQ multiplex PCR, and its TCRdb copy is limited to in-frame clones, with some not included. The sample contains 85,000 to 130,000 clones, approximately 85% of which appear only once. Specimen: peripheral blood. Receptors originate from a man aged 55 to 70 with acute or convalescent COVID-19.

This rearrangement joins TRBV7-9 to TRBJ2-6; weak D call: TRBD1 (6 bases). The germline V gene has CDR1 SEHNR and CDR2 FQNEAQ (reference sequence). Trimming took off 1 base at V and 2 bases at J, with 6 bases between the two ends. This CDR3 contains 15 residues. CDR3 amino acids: CASSLEGAGANVLTF. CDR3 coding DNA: TGTGCCAGCAGCTTAGAGGGGGCTGGGGCCAACGTCCTGACTTTC.

Here the CDR3 reads CASSPSGTGAFF. The CDR3 DNA reads as TGTGCCAGCAGTCCCTCCGGGACAGGAGCTTTCTTT. The chain links TRBV6-5 to TRBJ1-1; the match to TRBD1 covers 8 bases. Germline lookup yields CDR1 MNHEY and CDR2 SVGAGI. CDR3 length: 12 residues. J lost 10 bases, V lost 5 bases, and 6 bases had no gene match.

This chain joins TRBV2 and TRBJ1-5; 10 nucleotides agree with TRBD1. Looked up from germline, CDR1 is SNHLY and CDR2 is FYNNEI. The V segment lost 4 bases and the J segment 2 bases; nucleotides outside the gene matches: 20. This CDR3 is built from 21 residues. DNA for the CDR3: TGTGCCAGCAGTGGGCGGACGACCGGGACAGGGGCAGAGAGGGGCAATCAGCCCCAGCATTTT. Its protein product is CASSGRTTGTGAERGNQPQHF. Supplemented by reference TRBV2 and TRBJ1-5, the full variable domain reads EPEVTQTPSHQVTQMGQEVILRCVPISNHLYFYWYRQILGQKVEFLVSFYNNEISEKSEIFDDQFSVERPDGSNFTLKIRSTKLEDSAMYFCASSGRTTGTGAERGNQPQHFGDGTRLSIL.

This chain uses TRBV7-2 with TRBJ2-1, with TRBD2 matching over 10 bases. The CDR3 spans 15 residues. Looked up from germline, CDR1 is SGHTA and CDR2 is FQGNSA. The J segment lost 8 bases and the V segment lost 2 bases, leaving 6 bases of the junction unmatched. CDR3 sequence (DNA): TGTGCCAGCAGCTTACCAGGACTAGCGGTGGATGAGCAGTTCTTC. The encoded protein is CASSLPGLAVDEQFF.

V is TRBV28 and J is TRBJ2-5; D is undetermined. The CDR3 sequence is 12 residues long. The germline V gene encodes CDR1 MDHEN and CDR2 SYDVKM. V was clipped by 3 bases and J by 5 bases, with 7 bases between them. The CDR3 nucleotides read TGTGCCAGCAGTTTCACGAGGGAGACCCAGTACTTC. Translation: CASSFTRETQYF.

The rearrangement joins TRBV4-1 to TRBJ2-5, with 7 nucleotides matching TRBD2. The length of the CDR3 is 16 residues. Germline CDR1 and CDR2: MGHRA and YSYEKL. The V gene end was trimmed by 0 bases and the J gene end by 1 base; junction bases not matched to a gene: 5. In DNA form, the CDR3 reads TGCGCCAGCAGCCAAGATCGCGCTAGCGGCCAAGAGACCCAGTACTTC. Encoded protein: CASSQDRASGQETQYF.

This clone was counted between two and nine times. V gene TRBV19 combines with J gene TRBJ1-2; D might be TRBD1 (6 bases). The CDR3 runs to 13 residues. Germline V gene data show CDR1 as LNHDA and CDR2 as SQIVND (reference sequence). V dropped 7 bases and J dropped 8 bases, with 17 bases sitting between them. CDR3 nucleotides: TGTGCCAGTAATCTGGGGGCGGGTGACGGCTACACCTTC. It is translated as CASNLGAGDGYTF.

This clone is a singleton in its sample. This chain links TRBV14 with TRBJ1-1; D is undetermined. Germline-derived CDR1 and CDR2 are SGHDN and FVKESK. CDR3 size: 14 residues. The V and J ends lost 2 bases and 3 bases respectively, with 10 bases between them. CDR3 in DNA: TGTGCCAGCAGCCAATATCGGCAGGACACTGAAGCTTTCTTT. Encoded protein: CASSQYRQDTEAFF.

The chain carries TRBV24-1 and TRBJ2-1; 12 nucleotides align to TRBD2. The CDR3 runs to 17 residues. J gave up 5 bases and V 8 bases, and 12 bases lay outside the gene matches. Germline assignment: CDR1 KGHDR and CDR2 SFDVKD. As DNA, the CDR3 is TGTGCCACCACCGGCGGCCCCGGACTAGCGGGAAACAATGAGCAGTTCTTC. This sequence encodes CATTGGPGLAGNNEQFF.

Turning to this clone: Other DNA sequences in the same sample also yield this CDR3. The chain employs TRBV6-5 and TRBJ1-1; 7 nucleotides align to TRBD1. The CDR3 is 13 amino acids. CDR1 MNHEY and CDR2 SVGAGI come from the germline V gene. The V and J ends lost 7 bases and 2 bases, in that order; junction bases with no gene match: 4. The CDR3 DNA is TGTGCCAGCAACAGGGGTTTAAACACTGAAGCTTTCTTT. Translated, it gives CASNRGLNTEAFF.

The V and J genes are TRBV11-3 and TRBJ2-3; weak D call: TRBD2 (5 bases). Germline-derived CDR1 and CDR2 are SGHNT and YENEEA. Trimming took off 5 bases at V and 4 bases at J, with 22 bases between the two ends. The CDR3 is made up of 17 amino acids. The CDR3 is CASSPRGWPRVADTQYF. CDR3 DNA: TGTGCCAGCAGCCCCAGAGGATGGCCGAGGGTTGCAGATACGCAGTATTTT.

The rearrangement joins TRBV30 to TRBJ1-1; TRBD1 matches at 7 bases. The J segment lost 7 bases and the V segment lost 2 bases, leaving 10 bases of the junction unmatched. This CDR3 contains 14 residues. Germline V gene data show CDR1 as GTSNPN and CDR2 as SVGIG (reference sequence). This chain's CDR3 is CAWSSSTGWSEAFF. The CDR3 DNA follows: TGTGCCTGGAGTTCCTCGACAGGGTGGAGTGAAGCTTTCTTT.